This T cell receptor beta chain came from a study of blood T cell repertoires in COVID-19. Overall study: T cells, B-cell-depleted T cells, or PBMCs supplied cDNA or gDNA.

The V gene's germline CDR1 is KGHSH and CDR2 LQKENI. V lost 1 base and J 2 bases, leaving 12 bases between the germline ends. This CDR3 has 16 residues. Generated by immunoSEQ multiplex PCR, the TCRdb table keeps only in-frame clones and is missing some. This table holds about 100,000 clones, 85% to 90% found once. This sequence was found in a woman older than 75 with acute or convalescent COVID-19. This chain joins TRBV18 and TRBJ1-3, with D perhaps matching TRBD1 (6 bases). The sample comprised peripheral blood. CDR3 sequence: CASSPLNTGTGNTIYF. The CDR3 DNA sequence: TGTGCCAGCTCACCACTTAACACAGGGACTGGAAACACCATATATTTT.